One and the same sample provided the 30 T cell receptor beta chains below, sequenced in a study of shared clonotypes between healthy human individuals (dated by TCRdb to 2020 to 2021). Library preparation employed the immunoSEQ multiplex PCR assay. The table comes from immuneACCESS by way of TCRdb, which keeps in-frame sequences with V and J called. Part of the clones is missing from these tables; in studies checked, under half for an unresolved V gene and the rest for unknown reasons. The sample table holds about 1 million clones, of which about 76% were seen once. The ten most abundant clones make up about 1.5% of the sample. The sample taken for sequencing was memory CD4+ T cells sorted from blood. This specimen's cell subset or site label, per the study, means: CD45RA-negative fraction. The receptors originated from a man between 18 and 35 years old in good health.

CDR3 in amino acids: CASSLLGGGPNQETQYF. CDR3 nucleotides: TGTGCCAGCAGTTTATTAGGAGGCGGTCCCAATCAGGAGACCCAGTACTTC. The chain employs TRBV28 and TRBJ2-5; a weak D match, TRBD2 (5 bases). V lost 1 base to trimming and J lost 5 bases, with 20 bases between them. Per the germline V gene, CDR1 is MDHEN and CDR2 is SYDVKM. This CDR3 region has 17 residues.

J is TRBJ1-3 and V is TRBV6-1; D is possibly TRBD1 (6 bases). The CDR3 covers 17 residues. Trimming left V 4 bases short and J 0 bases short, with 16 bases between. The germline V gene encodes CDR1 MNHNS and CDR2 SASEGT. For the CDR3, the DNA is TGTGCCAGCAGTGCCTCGACAGGTCGCCCCTCTGGAAACACCATATATTTT. The encoded protein is CASSASTGRPSGNTIYF.

The chain uses TRBV6-5 and TRBJ2-7; weak D call: TRBD1 (5 bases). Trimming took off 2 bases at V and 7 bases at J, with 12 bases between the two ends. Germline V lookup: CDR1 MNHEY, CDR2 SVGAGI. The CDR3 totals 13 residues. The CDR3 is CASSYIGASEQYF. In DNA, the CDR3 is TGTGCCAGCAGTTACATAGGGGCGAGTGAGCAGTACTTC.

This clone was seen a few times. The chain is built from TRBV2 and TRBJ2-7; a weak D match, TRBD1 (6 bases). The CDR3 contains 15 residues. Trimming cost V 7 bases and J 0 bases, with 16 bases left between them. The germline V gene has CDR1 SNHLY and CDR2 FYNNEI. The CDR3 reads CASKEVGTISYEQYF. As DNA, the CDR3 is TGTGCCAGCAAAGAGGTAGGGACAATCTCCTACGAGCAGTACTTC.

Note on this clone: A read error may account for a junction end that differs from germline. This chain joins TRBV6-1 and TRBJ1-5, with 7 positions matching TRBD1. The germline gives CDR1 MNHNS, CDR2 SASEGT. The length of the CDR3 is 14 residues. The CDR3 nucleotides are TGTGCCAGCAGGGAAGACAGGGGCAATCAGCCCCAGCATTTT. Its translation is CASREDRGNQPQHF.

This sequence joins TRBV9 and TRBJ1-2; D is unclear. V gave up 0 bases and J gave up 8 bases, with 20 bases separating them. The CDR3 is 16 amino acids. The germline CDR1 and CDR2 sequences are SGDLS and YYNGEE. Here the CDR3 reads CASSVDPGLSPGGYTF. The CDR3 DNA reads TGTGCCAGCAGCGTAGACCCCGGTTTGAGTCCAGGCGGCTACACCTTC. Full variable domain (missing parts from reference TRBV9 and TRBJ1-2): DSGVTQTPKHLITATGQRVTLRCSPRSGDLSVYWYQQSLDQGLQFLIQYYNGEERAKGNILERFSAQQFPDLHSELNLSSLELGDSALYFCASSVDPGLSPGGYTFGSGTRLTVV.

The rearrangement joins TRBV7-2 to TRBJ1-1; no clear D gene. Trimming pared 2 bases from V and 6 bases from J, leaving 7 bases between. The CDR3 extends over 12 amino acids. The germline gives CDR1 SGHTA, CDR2 FQGNSA. The CDR3 sequence is CASSLFNSEAFF. In DNA form, the CDR3 reads TGTGCCAGCAGCTTATTTAATTCTGAAGCTTTCTTT.

This chain joins TRBV5-6 and TRBJ1-5; D is uncertain. Trimming cost V 1 base and J 3 bases, with 11 bases left between them. CDR1 and CDR2 from the germline V gene are SGHDT and YYEEEE. The CDR3 totals 15 residues. Here the CDR3 reads CASSLKPFLNQPQHF. CDR3 nucleotides: TGTGCCAGCAGCTTGAAGCCATTCCTCAATCAGCCCCAGCATTTT.

The CDR3 sequence: CASSRGPTGKLFF. CDR3 sequence (DNA): TGTGCCAGCAGCCGCGGGCCAACCGGAAAACTGTTTTTT. This rearrangement joins TRBV11-2 to TRBJ1-4, with D uncertain. This CDR3 is 13 amino acids long. Trimming removed 5 bases at V and 10 bases at J, with 14 bases between. Per germline, CDR1 SGHAT and CDR2 FQNNGV.

The chain uses TRBV5-6 and TRBJ1-2, with 8 bases that match TRBD1. V lost 4 bases and J lost 3; bases outside the gene matches: 2. The CDR3 covers 13 residues. Germline assignment: CDR1 SGHDT and CDR2 YYEEEE. The CDR3 loop reads CASSVDRDYGYTF. CDR3 DNA: TGTGCCAGCAGCGTGGACAGGGACTATGGCTACACCTTC.

In its sample, this clone was seen many times. The chain couples TRBV25-1 to TRBJ2-3; 7 nucleotides match TRBD1. After removal of 6 bases from V and 2 bases from J, the junction contained 14 bases not matched to a gene. The CDR3 loop spans 17 amino acids. In germline, CDR1 is MGHDK, CDR2 SYGVNS. The CDR3 reads CASSASGRGGYTDTQYF. CDR3 coding DNA: TGTGCCAGCAGCGCGTCGGGGCGAGGGGGCTACACAGATACGCAGTATTTT.

The chain is built from TRBV9 and TRBJ2-2; 7 nucleotides agree with TRBD2. With 3 bases clipped from V and 2 bases from J, the junction kept 13 bases outside the gene matches. The germline CDR1 and CDR2 sequences are SGDLS and YYNGEE. The CDR3 runs to 18 residues. CDR3 loop: CASSAKFGTTKNTGELFF. The CDR3 bases are TGTGCCAGCAGCGCAAAGTTCGGGACTACCAAAAACACCGGGGAGCTGTTTTTT.

V usage is TRBV30 and J usage is TRBJ2-2; possibly TRBD2 for D (5 bases). Germline V CDR1 and CDR2: GTSNPN, SVGIG (reference sequence). V lost 0 bases to trimming and J lost 4 bases, with 12 bases between them. The CDR3 length is 15 residues. The CDR3 protein is CAWSVEVSGTGELFF. The CDR3 DNA is TGTGCCTGGAGTGTTGAAGTAAGCGGCACCGGGGAGCTGTTTTTT.

V and J are TRBV25-1 and TRBJ2-2; D unclear. This CDR3 comprises 14 residues. Per the germline V gene, CDR1 is MGHDK and CDR2 is SYGVNS. Trimming left V 5 bases short and J 0 bases short, with 7 bases between. CDR3 residues: CASSPGANTGELFF. CDR3 in DNA: TGTGCCAGCAGTCCAGGAGCGAACACCGGGGAGCTGTTTTTT.

The chain links TRBV28 to TRBJ1-2; 8 nucleotides align to TRBD1. The trim removed 10 bases at V and 2 bases at J, leaving 6 bases unmatched. Germline values: CDR1 MDHEN, CDR2 SYDVKM. The length of the CDR3 is 13 residues. CDR3 sequence: CATTPGGNYGYTF. CDR3 coding DNA: TGTGCCACCACCCCAGGGGGCAACTATGGCTACACCTTC.

This sequence joins TRBV10-2 and TRBJ1-1, with D hard to call. V was clipped by 5 bases and J by 1 base, with 17 bases between them. Germline V gene lookup returns CDR1 WSHSY and CDR2 SAAADI. This CDR3 region has 16 residues. This chain's CDR3 is CASSKSFNARNTEAFF. As DNA, the CDR3 is TGCGCCAGCAGTAAAAGTTTTAACGCTCGGAACACTGAAGCTTTCTTT.

CDR3 coding DNA: TGTGCCAGCAGTTACTGGTCGGGAGGGCTGTACGAGCAGTACTTC. This sequence encodes CASSYWSGGLYEQYF. The V gene is TRBV6-6, the J gene TRBJ2-7, with 8 bases aligning to TRBD2. CDR3 size: 15 residues. Germline CDR1 is MNHNY and CDR2 is SVGAGI (reference sequence). With V trimmed by 1 base and J by 4 bases, 6 bases remained unmatched.

The rearrangement uses TRBV18 and TRBJ2-5; D unclear. CDR1 is KGHSH, CDR2 LQKENI, per germline. The CDR3 is made up of 18 amino acids. The V and J ends lost 0 bases and 4 bases respectively, with 21 bases between them. In nucleotides, the CDR3 is TGTGCCAGCTCACCACCGAGATACGGACCGGGTGTAGGAGAGACCCAGTACTTC. It translates to CASSPPRYGPGVGETQYF.

V is TRBV5-3 and J is TRBJ1-4; 7 bases align to TRBD1. Being an ORF, TRBV5-3 has a function that is uncertain. V was clipped by 5 bases and J by 4 bases; unmatched bases: 20. The CDR3 totals 19 residues. CDR3 region: CARRKCVGTALSFNEKLFF. In DNA form, the CDR3 reads TGTGCCAGAAGGAAGTGTGTGGGGACAGCTCTATCTTTTAATGAAAAACTGTTTTTT.

This clone was counted only a few times. The same CDR3 arises from other DNA sequences in this sample as well. The chain couples TRBV5-6 to TRBJ2-7; 8 bases align to TRBD1. V gave up 2 bases and J gave up 4 bases; unmatched junction bases: 2. Per the germline V gene, CDR1 is SGHDT and CDR2 is YYEEEE. The CDR3 length is 13 residues. The CDR3 sequence: CASSLTGGYEQYF. The CDR3 DNA reads TGTGCCAGCAGCTTAACAGGGGGGTACGAGCAGTACTTC.

The V call is TRBV6-1, the J call TRBJ1-2; no clear D gene. The V gene's germline CDR1 is MNHNS and CDR2 SASEGT. CDR3 length: 15 amino acids. V was shortened by 7 bases and J by 2 bases, with 17 bases between the two germline ends. The CDR3 loop reads CASNSGVASNYGYTF. CDR3 bases: TGTGCCAGCAATTCCGGGGTAGCGAGCAACTATGGCTACACCTTC.

The rearrangement joins TRBV7-2 to TRBJ2-1; D is possibly TRBD2 (6 bases). This CDR3 region has 15 residues. V lost 1 base, J lost 4 bases, and 11 bases lay in between. Germline V CDR1 and CDR2: SGHTA, FQGNSA. The CDR3 coding sequence is TGTGCCAGCAGCTTAGTCGCGGGGACTTACAATGAGCAGTTCTTC. Its protein product is CASSLVAGTYNEQFF.

This clone turned up a few times. Distinct nucleotide sequences in the sample also encode this CDR3. The chain links TRBV7-9 to TRBJ2-3, with a tentative D call TRBD2 (6 bases). V lost 5 bases, J lost 0 bases, and 9 bases lay in between. The germline V gene has CDR1 SEHNR and CDR2 FQNEAQ (reference sequence). This CDR3 spans 14 amino acids. The CDR3 is CASSLSGSTDTQYF. The CDR3 DNA sequence: TGTGCCAGCAGCCTTAGCGGAAGCACAGATACGCAGTATTTT.

This chain joins TRBV27 and TRBJ1-6; 8 bases match TRBD1. CDR3 length: 14 amino acids. With 6 bases clipped from V and 6 bases from J, the junction kept 4 bases outside the gene matches. Germline assignment: CDR1 MNHEY and CDR2 SMNVEV (reference sequence). This CDR3 is CASRPGQVNSPLHF. The CDR3 nucleotides are TGTGCCAGCAGGCCGGGACAGGTTAATTCACCCCTCCACTTT.

The chain has TRBV7-8 and TRBJ1-2, with unresolved D. The CDR3 loop spans 12 amino acids. V was cut by 3 bases and J by 4 bases, with 6 bases left in between. The germline gives CDR1 SGHVS, CDR2 FQNEAQ. The CDR3 sequence: CASSLDGYGYTF. The CDR3 nucleotides read TGTGCCAGCAGCTTGGACGGCTATGGCTACACCTTC. The entire variable domain, with the rest obtained from reference TRBV7-8 and TRBJ1-2, is as follows: GAGVSQSPRYKVAKRGQDVALRCDPISGHVSLFWYQQALGQGPEFLTYFQNEAQLDKSGLPSDRFFAERPEGSVSTLKIQRTQQEDSAVYLCASSLDGYGYTFGSGTRLTVV.

The J gene is TRBJ2-7, the V gene TRBV27; 7 nucleotides align to TRBD2. With V trimmed by 0 bases and J by 0 bases, 5 bases remained unmatched. CDR1 and CDR2 (germline): MNHEY, SMNVEV (reference sequence). The CDR3 runs 16 residues. CDR3 protein: CASSLSERGPSYEQYF. As DNA, the CDR3 is TGTGCCAGCAGTTTATCGGAGCGGGGCCCCTCCTACGAGCAGTACTTC.

The count of this clone is one. The CDR3 sequence: CASSLETLGRTQYF. CDR3 in DNA: TGTGCCAGCAGCTTAGAGACGCTCGGTAGGACCCAGTACTTC. The chain employs TRBV7-6 and TRBJ2-5; D uncertain. CDR1 is SGHVS and CDR2 is FNYEAQ in the germline V gene. V shed 1 base and J shed 7 bases, with 13 bases lying between them. The CDR3 has 14 residues.

This clone has only one observation. Other nucleotide sequences from this sample produce the same CDR3. This chain uses TRBV5-1 with TRBJ2-6; D gene uncertain. The germline V gene has CDR1 SGHRS and CDR2 YFSETQ. The length of the CDR3 is 14 residues. The V end was cut by 3 bases, the J end by 0 bases, with 4 bases between. The CDR3 loop is CASSSSSGANVLTF. In nucleotides, the CDR3 is TGCGCCAGCAGCTCTAGCTCTGGGGCCAACGTCCTGACTTTC.

Written as DNA, the CDR3 is TGTGCCAGCGTAGGGACAGGGGATCAGCCCCAGCATTTT. Protein sequence: CASVGTGDQPQHF. This chain uses TRBV6-1 with TRBJ1-5; the match to TRBD1 covers 10 bases. V lost 8 bases and J lost 5; bases outside the gene matches: 3. The length of the CDR3 is 13 residues. Germline CDR1 reads MNHNS; CDR2 reads SASEGT.

This chain links TRBV20-1 with TRBJ2-3; no clear D. The CDR3 length is 11 residues. The germline gives CDR1 DFQATT, CDR2 SNEGSKA (reference sequence). In DNA form, the CDR3 reads TGCAGGCCGGTCAACACAGATACGCAGTATTTT. It is translated as CRPVNTDTQYF.